These 12 T cell receptor beta chains came from one sample sequenced in a study of persistence of HIV-infected CD4 T cells. Anti-CD3/anti-CD28 beads served as a nonspecific positive control stimulus. Responding CD4+ T cells were sorted by upregulation of both CD40 ligand and CD69. No cognate antigen is known for these TCRs. This was the immunoSEQ version 4 assay in survey mode. The protocol was immunoSEQ multiplex PCR, while the TCRdb copy is restricted to in-frame clones and leaves out a portion. This repertoire shows about 46,000 clones, around 89% found once; its top ten account for approximately 3.2%. This specimen was CD4+ T cells sorted from PBMCs after approximately 19-hour stimulation, taken from a patient who received antiretroviral therapy. Receptors originate from an adult woman with HIV who was CMV-seropositive.

Only one count was recorded for this clone. The V and J genes are TRBV15 and TRBJ1-2; D may be TRBD1 (6 bases). V was clipped by 3 bases and J by 0 bases, with 11 bases between them. The germline V gene encodes CDR1 LNHNV and CDR2 YYDKDF (reference sequence). The CDR3 has 15 amino acids. CDR3 in amino acids: CATSRTGGSNYGYTF. In DNA form, the CDR3 reads TGTGCCACCAGCAGGACAGGAGGCTCTAACTATGGCTACACCTTC. Full variable domain (remainder filled in from reference TRBV15 and TRBJ1-2): DAMVIQNPRYQVTQFGKPVTLSCSQTLNHNVMYWYQQKSSQAPKLLFHYYDKDFNNEADTPDNFQSRRPNTSFCFLDIRSPGLGDTAMYLCATSRTGGSNYGYTFGSGTRLTVV.

V usage is TRBV30 and J usage is TRBJ2-7; D is possibly TRBD1 (6 bases). Between the trimmed V and J ends, which lost 4 bases and 1 base, there was a span of 14 bases. From germline, CDR1 is GTSNPN and CDR2 SVGIG (reference sequence). The CDR3 consists of 14 residues. The CDR3 region is CAWTTGTKSYEQYF. As DNA, the CDR3 is TGTGCCTGGACTACCGGGACAAAATCCTACGAGCAGTACTTC.

The rearrangement links TRBV30 to TRBJ1-6, with a tentative D call TRBD1 (6 bases). The length of the CDR3 is 17 residues. Per the germline V gene, CDR1 is GTSNPN and CDR2 is SVGIG (reference sequence). V shed 0 bases and J shed 0 bases, with 12 bases lying between them. CDR3: CAWSVAGASSYNSPLHF. CDR3 sequence (DNA): TGTGCCTGGAGTGTAGCAGGGGCAAGCTCCTATAATTCACCCCTCCACTTT.

V is TRBV7-8 and J is TRBJ1-5; no firm D call. V was clipped by 3 bases and J by 2 bases, with 8 bases between them. Germline V CDR1 and CDR2: SGHVS, FQNEAQ. This CDR3 contains 14 residues. CDR3 bases: TGTGCCAGCAGCTTCGGACCCCGCAATCAGCCCCAGCATTTT. It translates to CASSFGPRNQPQHF.

V is TRBV4-3 and J is TRBJ2-1, with 12 bases aligning to TRBD2. CDR3 length: 17 residues. In germline, CDR1 is LGHNA, CDR2 YSLEER. V was pared by 1 base and J by 4 bases, with 5 bases of the junction left unmatched. CDR3 DNA: TGCGCCAGCAGCCAAGCGGTCGGACTAGCGGGGTACAATGAGCAGTTCTTC. It is translated as CASSQAVGLAGYNEQFF.

The chain is built from TRBV25-1 and TRBJ1-1; no firm D call. There are 13 residues in the CDR3. V dropped 0 bases and J dropped 4 bases, with 6 bases sitting between them. Germline loops: CDR1 MGHDK, CDR2 SYGVNS. The CDR3 coding sequence is TGTGCCAGCAGTGAATACGGGGTCACTGAAGCTTTCTTT. Translating it yields CASSEYGVTEAFF.

J is TRBJ2-3 and V is TRBV12-5; D is uncertain. The germline V gene has CDR1 LGHNT and CDR2 FRNRAP. V was trimmed by 0 bases and J by 6 bases, leaving 7 bases between them. This CDR3 region has 13 residues. For the CDR3, the DNA is TGTGCTAGTGGTTTGGTACTTGACGATACGCAGTATTTT. It encodes CASGLVLDDTQYF.

This clone was counted once. The rearrangement links TRBV27 to TRBJ1-1; D call uncertain. CDR1 and CDR2 (germline): MNHEY, SMNVEV (reference sequence). V was pared by 2 bases and J by 0 bases, with 7 bases between. The CDR3 is 14 residues long. This chain's CDR3 is CASSLGRLNTEAFF. Written as DNA, the CDR3 is TGTGCCAGCAGTTTAGGGCGGTTGAACACTGAAGCTTTCTTT.

The chain joins TRBV28 to TRBJ1-3; D might be TRBD1 (5 bases). V was shortened by 7 bases and J by 9 bases, with 22 bases between the two germline ends. The CDR3 loop spans 15 amino acids. The V gene's germline CDR1 is MDHEN and CDR2 SYDVKM. The CDR3: CASTHPGRGITTIYF. CDR3 coding DNA: TGTGCCAGCACACACCCGGGACGGGGGATAACCACCATATATTTT.

This clone was detected only a few times. The chain recombines TRBV3-1 (or the pseudogene TRBV3-2) with TRBJ2-4; TRBD2 might be the D (6 bases). Germline V CDR1 and CDR2: LGHDT, YNNKEL (reference sequence). Trimming left V 4 bases short and J 7 bases short, with 14 bases between. This CDR3 spans 14 amino acids. The CDR3 DNA follows: TGTGCCAGCAGCCCCGGGCCTGGGGGGAACATTCAGTACTTC. Translation gives CASSPGPGGNIQYF.

J is TRBJ1-1 and V is TRBV3-1 (or the pseudogene TRBV3-2); D ambiguous. CDR3 length: 14 residues. Germline CDR1 is LGHDT and CDR2 is YNNKEL (reference sequence). With 2 bases removed from V and 1 base from J, the gap between germline ends came to 8 bases. The DNA for the CDR3 is TGTGCCAGCAGCCAACCTACACCGAACACTGAAGCTTTCTTT. This sequence encodes CASSQPTPNTEAFF.

This chain uses TRBV6-5 with TRBJ1-6; 7 positions agree with TRBD1. CDR3 size: 15 residues. The V gene end was trimmed by 6 bases and the J gene end by 7 bases; junction bases not matched to a gene: 9. From germline, CDR1 is MNHEY and CDR2 SVGAGI. In DNA form, the CDR3 reads TGTGCCAGCAGATTAACGGGACAGACAAATTCACCCCTCCACTTT. Protein: CASRLTGQTNSPLHF.